This note documents a single T cell receptor beta chain sequence. Its antigen remains unknown. With 60 Vbeta and 13 Jbeta primers, the PCR was carried out. Assay used: immunoSEQ multiplex PCR; TCRdb lists only in-frame clones, some missing. The profile shows 200,000 or so clones, 87% of them singletons. The CDR3 spans 16 residues. Trimming at V came to 5 bases and at J to 2 bases, leaving 11 bases not matched to a gene. The V gene's germline CDR1 is MNHEY and CDR2 SMNVEV (reference sequence). These data belong to a study of cytomegalovirus exposure and HLA in healthy donors. Notes on the study in general: As a later analysis showed, a missense DCLRE1C variant was linked to trimming of TCR beta V- and J-genes. Data from an earlier analysis indicated that most TCR beta V segments were productive either about 87% or about 30% of the time.

The chain joins TRBV27 to TRBJ2-7, with TRBD1 matching over 8 bases. Sequencing used PBMCs. This clonotype was obtained from a man aged 25 to 40 in good health and CMV-seronegative. CDR3 region: CASSPGQERSPYEQYF. The CDR3 coding sequence is TGTGCCAGCAGTCCGGGACAGGAGAGATCCCCCTACGAGCAGTACTTC.